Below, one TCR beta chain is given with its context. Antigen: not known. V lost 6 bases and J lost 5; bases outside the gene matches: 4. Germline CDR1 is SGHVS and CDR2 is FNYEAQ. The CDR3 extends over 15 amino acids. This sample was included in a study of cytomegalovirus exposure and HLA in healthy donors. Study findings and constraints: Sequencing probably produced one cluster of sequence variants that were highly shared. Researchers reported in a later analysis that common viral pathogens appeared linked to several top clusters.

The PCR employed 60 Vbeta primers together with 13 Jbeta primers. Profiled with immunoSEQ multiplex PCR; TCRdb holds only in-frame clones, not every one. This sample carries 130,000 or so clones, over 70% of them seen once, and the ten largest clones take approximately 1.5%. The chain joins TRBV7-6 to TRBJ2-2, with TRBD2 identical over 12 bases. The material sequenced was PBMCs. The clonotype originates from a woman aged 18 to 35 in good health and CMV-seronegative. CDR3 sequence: CASSLTSGRTGELFF. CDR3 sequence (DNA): TGTGCCAGCAGTCTCACTAGCGGGAGGACCGGGGAGCTGTTTTTT.